These 5 T cell receptor beta chains were sequenced from one sample in a study of cytomegalovirus exposure and HLA in healthy donors. The PCR ran on 60 Vbeta and 13 Jbeta primers. Clones were read by immunoSEQ multiplex PCR, and TCRdb kept only the in-frame ones, dropping some. The sample lists just over 150,000 clones, around four fifths occurring once. The sequenced sample was PBMCs. These receptor sequences come from a woman aged 25 to 39 in good health and CMV-seronegative.

This chain connects TRBV30 to TRBJ1-5; D is uncertain. This CDR3 spans 15 amino acids. The germline V and J ends were trimmed by 2 bases and 5 bases, with 16 bases remaining between them. Per the germline V gene, CDR1 is GTSNPN and CDR2 is SVGIG (reference sequence). The CDR3: CAWSLAEPWDQPQHF. The DNA of the CDR3 is TGTGCCTGGAGTTTGGCGGAGCCTTGGGATCAGCCCCAGCATTTT.

This clone has a handful of counts. This chain links TRBV7-9 with TRBJ1-2, with a tentative D call TRBD1 (5 bases). The CDR3 loop spans 14 amino acids. Germline lookup yields CDR1 SEHNR and CDR2 FQNEAQ (reference sequence). V lost 0 bases and J lost 8, with 13 bases in between. The chain's CDR3 is CASSLAAPGSGYTF. The CDR3 coding sequence is TGTGCCAGCAGCTTAGCAGCCCCAGGGTCAGGCTACACCTTC.

In nucleotides, the CDR3 is TGTGCCAGCAGCGTCGCGGGGGGAAACACCGGGGAGCTGTTTTTT. Translating gives CASSVAGGNTGELFF. This rearrangement joins TRBV9 to TRBJ2-2; 8 bases line up with TRBD2. The J segment lost 2 bases and the V segment lost 2 bases, leaving 2 bases of the junction unmatched. The CDR3 is made up of 15 amino acids. CDR1 is SGDLS and CDR2 is YYNGEE in the germline V gene.

This clone has only a few counts. This rearrangement joins TRBV30 to TRBJ1-1, with 8 bases that match TRBD1. The CDR3 has 13 residues. Germline lookup yields CDR1 GTSNPN and CDR2 SVGIG (reference sequence). The junction had 5 bases not matched to a gene; V was cut back by 4 bases and J by 4 bases. CDR3 in DNA: TGTGCCTGGAACCCCGGGACAGGCACTGAAGCTTTCTTT. Translation gives CAWNPGTGTEAFF.

In regard to this clone: The germline gene is not matched at one end of the junction; a read error may be the cause. This chain uses TRBV7-9 with TRBJ2-7; 7 bases fit TRBD1. The CDR3 contains 13 residues. The germline V gene encodes CDR1 SEHNR and CDR2 FQNEAQ (reference sequence). Here the CDR3 reads CSSRTGQSYEQYF. DNA for the CDR3: TGTTCCAGCAGGACGGGACAGTCCTACGAGCAGTACTTC.